This T cell receptor beta chain stems from a study of blood T cell repertoires in COVID-19. About the research overall: Italy, Spain and the United States were the sources of the convalescent and acute COVID-19 samples.

How the authors handled the data: Amplified reference gene primers provided the basis for estimating nucleated cell counts. The assay was immunoSEQ multiplex PCR, and TCRdb's table has in-frame clones only and misses some. V and J calls and clone size are copied from that table; D and trimming were computed from the DNA. The table has under 200,000 clones, around 83% seen once. V gave up 3 bases and J gave up 0 bases; unmatched junction bases: 7. The CDR3 has 16 amino acids. Per germline, CDR1 SGHVS and CDR2 FQNEAQ. This clone was observed a handful of times. Source material: peripheral blood. The sequence derives from a man in his 70s who had recovered from COVID-19. This chain joins TRBV7-8 and TRBJ1-1, with TRBD1 matching 7 bases. Written as DNA, the CDR3 is TGTGCCAGCAGCTTGGAGACAGGGCTAATGAACACTGAAGCTTTCTTT. It codes for CASSLETGLMNTEAFF.